The present TCR beta chain was sequenced within a study of shared clonotypes between healthy human individuals. General observations from the study: The low donor count limited represented genetic and exposure-history diversity. An effect of sequencing depth on clonotype sharing among donors was expected.

Germline CDR1 KGHSH, CDR2 LQKENI. Trimming shortened V by 3 bases and J by 4 bases, and 13 bases separated the two germline ends. The CDR3 has 15 residues. Sorted subsets were amplified in replicate PCRs using about 200 ng DNA, roughly 30,000 T cell genomes. Assay: immunoSEQ multiplex PCR; the TCRdb copy retains only in-frame clones and omits some. The top ten clones hold around 0.13% of a sample with some 2 million clones, about 95% of them seen once. As regards this clone: The antigen is undetermined. Other DNA sequences from this sample encode an identical CDR3 as well.

The chain has TRBV18 and TRBJ1-5; D possibly corresponds to TRBD1 (5 bases). This sequence originates from a man between 18 and 29 years old in good health. The sample was naive CD4+ T cells sorted from blood. Subset: CD45RA+ positively selected. The CDR3 nucleotides read TGTGCCAGCTCACCTGGAGGAGACAGTAATCAGCCCCAGCATTTT. It specifies CASSPGGDSNQPQHF.